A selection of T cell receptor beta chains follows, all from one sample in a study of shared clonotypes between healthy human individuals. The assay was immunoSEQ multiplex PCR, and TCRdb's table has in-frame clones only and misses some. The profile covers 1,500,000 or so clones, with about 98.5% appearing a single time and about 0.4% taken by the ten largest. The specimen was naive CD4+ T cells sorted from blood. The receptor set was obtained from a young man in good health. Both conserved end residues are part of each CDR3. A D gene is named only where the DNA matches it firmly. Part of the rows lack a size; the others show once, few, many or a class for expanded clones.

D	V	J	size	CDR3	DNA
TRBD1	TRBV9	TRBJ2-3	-	CASSATTGVTDTQYF	TGTGCCAGCAGCGCCACTACAGGGGTTACAGATACGCAGTATTTT
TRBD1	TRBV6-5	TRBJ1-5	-	CASSDRVHQPQHF	TGTGCCAGCAGTGACAGGGTACATCAGCCCCAGCATTTT
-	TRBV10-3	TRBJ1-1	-	CASLGGAVTEAFF	TGTGCCAGCCTAGGGGGGGCGGTCACTGAAGCTTTCTTT
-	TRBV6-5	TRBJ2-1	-	CASSYGSDYNEQFF	TGTGCCAGCAGTTACGGGAGTGACTACAATGAGCAGTTCTTC
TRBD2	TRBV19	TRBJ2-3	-	CASSIGAGGTDTQYF	TGTGCCAGTAGTATAGGTGCGGGAGGTACAGATACGCAGTATTTT
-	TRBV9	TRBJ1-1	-	CASSVVVNTEAFF	TGTGCCAGCAGCGTAGTGGTGAACACTGAAGCTTTCTTT
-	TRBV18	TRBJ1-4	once	CASSPVATNEKLFF	TGTGCCAGCTCACCGGTAGCAACTAATGAAAAACTGTTTTTT
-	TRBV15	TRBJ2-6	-	CATSRDTSSGANVLTF	TGTGCCACCAGCAGAGATACCAGCTCTGGGGCCAACGTCCTGACTTTC
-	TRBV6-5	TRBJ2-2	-	CASSYSTSSGELFF	TGTGCCAGCAGTTACTCAACTAGTAGCGGGGAGCTGTTTTTT
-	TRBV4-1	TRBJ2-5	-	CASSHTQGAVWETQYF	TGCGCCAGCAGCCACACCCAAGGGGCTGTCTGGGAGACCCAGTACTTC
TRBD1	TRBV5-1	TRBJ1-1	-	CASSLGTTGASTEAFF	TGCGCCAGCAGCTTGGGGACTACAGGGGCGAGCACTGAAGCTTTCTTT
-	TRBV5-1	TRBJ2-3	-	CASTRGQLPTDTQYF	TGCGCCAGCACAAGGGGCCAGCTACCCACAGATACGCAGTATTTT
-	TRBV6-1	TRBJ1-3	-	CASSVWRGNTIYF	TGTGCCAGCAGTGTGTGGCGTGGAAACACCATATATTTT
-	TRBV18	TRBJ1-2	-	CASSPQTNRNYGYTF	TGTGCCAGCTCACCCCAGACGAACAGGAACTATGGCTACACCTTC
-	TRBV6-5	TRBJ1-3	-	CASSYSPGANTIYF	TGTGCCAGCAGTTACTCCCCAGGGGCGAACACCATATATTTT